A selection of T cell receptor beta chains follows, all from one sample in a study of blood T cells in healthy people across ages. TCRdb independently ran MiXCR on the 5' RACE reads; one entry per CDR3 protein. The data contain hundreds of thousands of distinct CDR3 sequences, 45% to 55% of them singletons. Sequenced: blood. Receptor source: an elderly man in good health. The CDR3 runs from the conserved cysteine through the conserved F or W. A D gene is named only where the DNA matches it firmly. Rows give clone size only sometimes, using once, few, many, or a class for an expanded clone.

d_call	j_call	clone_size	v_call	cdr3_nt	cdr3_aa
NA	TRBJ2-1	few	TRBV7-9	TGTGCCAGCAGCTTTGCGATTGGTGAGCAGTTCTTC	CASSFAIGEQFF
NA	TRBJ2-7	NA	TRBV5-6	TGTGCCAGCAGCTTGGGTCGGTTCGCGACGGGACTCTCCTACGAGCAGTACTTC	CASSLGRFATGLSYEQYF
NA	TRBJ2-7	NA	TRBV7-2	TGTGCCAGCAGCTTGGACGTTGGGAAAGTCATCCGCTACGAGCAGTACTTC	CASSLDVGKVIRYEQYF
TRBD2	TRBJ2-1	many	TRBV7-3	TGTGCCAGCAGTCTTAGCGGGGGAAACAATGAGCAGTTCTTC	CASSLSGGNNEQFF
NA	TRBJ2-1	NA	TRBV4-3	TGCGCCAGCAGCCAAGTAACGAAGGGGGTGCAGTTCTTC	CASSQVTKGVQFF
NA	TRBJ1-2	few	TRBV29-1	TGCAGCGTTGAGATCGTCAGTCTTAACTATGGCTACACCTTC	CSVEIVSLNYGYTF
TRBD2	TRBJ2-5	NA	TRBV7-2	TGTGCCAGCAGCTTAAGACTAGCGGGGGTGGAGACCCAGTACTTC	CASSLRLAGVETQYF
TRBD2	TRBJ2-7	NA	TRBV29-1	TGCAGCGTTCGGGAGGGACCCTACGAGCAGTACTTC	CSVREGPYEQYF
TRBD2	TRBJ2-3	few	TRBV7-3	TGTGCCAGCAGCTTAGGGCGGGGGTCCACAGATACGCAGTATTTT	CASSLGRGSTDTQYF
NA	TRBJ2-3	NA	TRBV27	TGTGCCAGCAGTTCAAACCTCGGGGACCGTATTAAGTATTTT	CASSSNLGDRIKYF
NA	TRBJ2-1	NA	TRBV9	TGTGCCAGCAGCTCTTCGACATCGAGCTCCTACAATGAGCAGTTCTTC	CASSSSTSSSYNEQFF
NA	TRBJ2-5	few	TRBV11-1	TGTGCCAGCACCCCGGAGGGCGAGGAGACCCAGTACTTC	CASTPEGEETQYF
NA	TRBJ2-7	few	TRBV7-2	TGTGCCAGCAGCCGACCTAGCACTTACGAGCAGTACTTC	CASSRPSTYEQYF
TRBD1	TRBJ2-5	NA	TRBV6-5	TGTGCCAGCAGTTACCTTCCGGGACAGGGAATGAACGTGCAGTACTTC	CASSYLPGQGMNVQYF
TRBD1	TRBJ1-1	NA	TRBV20-1	TGCAGTGCTCTACTGGGACAGGGAGGGAACACTGAAGCTTTCTTT	CSALLGQGGNTEAFF
NA	TRBJ2-7	few	TRBV20-1	TGCAGTGCTAGAACCGGACAGCTCTACGAGCAGTACTTC	CSARTGQLYEQYF
NA	TRBJ1-2	NA	TRBV29-1	TGCAGCGTTGAAGGGATCCTTGGCTACACCTTC	CSVEGILGYTF
NA	TRBJ1-6	NA	TRBV6-6	TGTGCCAGCATTCCCGGGACAAATAATTCACCCCTCCACTTT	CASIPGTNNSPLHF
NA	TRBJ1-5	few	TRBV7-2	TGTGCCAGCAGTCGCAACCCCACTGGGAACAATCAGCCCCAGCATTTT	CASSRNPTGNNQPQHF
NA	TRBJ2-3	few	TRBV6-5	TGTGCCAGCTCCGACCGGTGGACCACAGATACGCAGTATTTT	CASSDRWTTDTQYF
NA	TRBJ2-5	few	TRBV3-1	TGTGCCAGCAGCCAGAGTCGGGAGACCCAGTACTTC	CASSQSRETQYF
NA	TRBJ2-7	few	TRBV3-1	TGTGCCAGCAGCAGCCCTGCCTACGAGCAGTACTTC	CASSSPAYEQYF
TRBD2	TRBJ2-1	NA	TRBV7-2	TGTGCCAGCGGGATAGCGGGGGGATACAATGAGCAGTTCTTC	CASGIAGGYNEQFF
NA	TRBJ1-6	NA	TRBV5-1	TGCGCCAGCAGCCCAAGCTCTAATTCACCCCTCCACTTT	CASSPSSNSPLHF
NA	TRBJ2-3	once	TRBV9	TGTGCCAGCAGCGTAGGCGTAGAGGTTGACACAGATACGCAGTATTTT	CASSVGVEVDTDTQYF
NA	TRBJ2-7	once	TRBV6-5	TGTGCCAGCAGTTACTCGTTCGAAAACTACGAGCAGTACTTC	CASSYSFENYEQYF
NA	TRBJ2-2	few	TRBV2	TGTGCCAGCAGTGAAACGGGACCCAGGGTCGGGGAGCTGTTTTTT	CASSETGPRVGELFF
NA	TRBJ2-3	many	TRBV7-2	TGTGCCAGCAGCCCACACCCCGGGGAATCCACAGATACGCAGTATTTT	CASSPHPGESTDTQYF
TRBD2	TRBJ2-7	many	TRBV5-1	TGCGCCAGCAGCTCGGGACTAGCGGGAGGCGAGCAGTACTTC	CASSSGLAGGEQYF
NA	TRBJ2-7	NA	TRBV28	TGTGCCAGCGTGGACCATAGCTCCTACGAGCAGTACTTC	CASVDHSSYEQYF
NA	TRBJ2-4	few	TRBV12-3/TRBV12-4	TGTGCCAGCAGTTTAAGTAGGATCGGGGAGCAGTACTTC	CASSLSRIGEQYF
NA	TRBJ2-7	NA	TRBV9	TGTGCCAGCAGCGTAGGTGCAGGGGGGTACGAGCAGTACTTC	CASSVGAGGYEQYF
NA	TRBJ1-4	NA	TRBV10-3	TGTGCCATCAGTGGAGTCGATGAAAAACTGTTTTTT	CAISGVDEKLFF
NA	TRBJ2-3	NA	TRBV7-7	TGTGCTAACAGCTATAATCCGGGCAGCACAGATACGCAGTATTTT	CANSYNPGSTDTQYF
TRBD2	TRBJ2-5	NA	TRBV24-1	TGTGCCACCAGTGACCCGACCCAGCGGGGAGGGGCTGAGCAGTACTTC	CATSDPTQRGGAEQYF
TRBD1	TRBJ2-1	NA	TRBV20-1	TGCAGTGCTAGCCCGGACAGGGTGGGTGAGTTCTTC	CSASPDRVGEFF